These 21 T cell receptor beta chains were all obtained from the same sample, sequenced in a study of read filtering for tumor transcriptome and immune sequencing. From approximately 400 ng of RNA, a library with molecular barcoded alpha/delta and beta/gamma adaptors was made. TCRdb reanalysed the reads using MiXCR and keeps one entry per CDR3 protein. Here the sample spans under 80,000 distinct CDR3 sequences, about a fifth being singletons. Sequencing input: a population of CD138-negative cells sorted from bone marrow. These receptors came from a donor aged 40 or over with multiple myeloma.

This clonotype was observed at least ten times. The chain carries TRBV18 and TRBJ1-1, with D perhaps TRBD1 (5 bases). There are 14 residues in the CDR3. V lost 2 bases to trimming and J lost 1 base, with 8 bases between them. Germline CDR1 reads KGHSH; CDR2 reads LQKENI. CDR3: CASSPFTGNTEAFF. CDR3 bases: TGTGCCAGCTCACCATTTACAGGGAACACTGAAGCTTTCTTT.

This clonotype was observed many times. The chain couples TRBV12-3 or TRBV12-4 to TRBJ2-2, with D perhaps matching TRBD1 (5 bases). This CDR3 has 15 amino acids. Trimming cost V 8 bases and J 0 bases, with 13 bases left between them. The CDR3 protein is CASLGQAANTGELFF. In DNA form, the CDR3 reads TGTGCCAGCCTGGGGCAAGCTGCGAACACCGGGGAGCTGTTTTTT.

The sample holds many counts of this clonotype. The rearrangement joins TRBV5-1 to TRBJ2-1, with D tentatively TRBD2 (7 bases). V was clipped by 4 bases and J by 2 bases, with 10 bases between them. Germline values: CDR1 SGHRS, CDR2 YFSETQ. The CDR3 has 14 residues. The CDR3 sequence: CASSRGATYNEQFF. In nucleotides, the CDR3 is TGCGCCAGCAGCCGGGGGGCCACCTACAATGAGCAGTTCTTC.

This clonotype was observed many times. The V and J genes are TRBV20-1 and TRBJ1-1; perhaps TRBD1 as D (5 bases). Trimming took off 6 bases at V and 1 base at J, with 12 bases between the two ends. The germline V gene encodes CDR1 DFQATT and CDR2 SNEGSKA (reference sequence). The CDR3 runs 13 residues. The CDR3 nucleotides read TGCAGTGCCCTCAGGGACGGGAACACTGAAGCTTTCTTT. It translates to CSALRDGNTEAFF.

This clonotype occurred many times. The V gene is TRBV20-1, the J gene TRBJ2-3, with TRBD2 matching over 13 bases. Germline V lookup: CDR1 DFQATT, CDR2 SNEGSKA (reference sequence). V lost 3 bases to trimming and J lost 5 bases; unmatched junction nucleotides: 8. This CDR3 contains 16 residues. Here the CDR3 reads CSASSLAGGPGDTQYF. The DNA of the CDR3 is TGCAGTGCTAGTTCACTAGCGGGAGGGCCGGGAGATACGCAGTATTTT.

This clonotype showed up many times. The rearrangement links TRBV7-9 to TRBJ1-2; 12 bases match TRBD1. The trim removed 2 bases at V and 8 bases at J, leaving 3 bases unmatched. From germline, CDR1 is SEHNR and CDR2 FQNEAQ (reference sequence). This CDR3 contains 14 residues. The DNA for the CDR3 is TGTGCCAGCAGCTTATGGGACAGGGGGCTCGGCTACACCTTC. Encoded protein: CASSLWDRGLGYTF.

Regarding this clonotype: A much more abundant neighbour one base away suggests this may be a read error. This sequence joins TRBV7-6 and TRBJ2-5; weak D call: TRBD1 (6 bases). The J call may be incorrect, as the DNA end agrees better with TRBJ2-1. Germline lookup yields CDR1 SGHVS and CDR2 FNYEAQ. The CDR3 runs 14 residues. CDR3 DNA sequence: TGTGCCAGCAGCTCTACAGGGAAACAAGAGACCCAGTTCTTC. Translated, it gives CASSSTGKQETQFF.

V gene TRBV7-1 combines with J gene TRBJ1-1; TRBD1 might be the D (5 bases). TRBV7-1 is an ORF; its function is uncertain. The CDR3 loop spans 14 amino acids. V was pared by 3 bases and J by 9 bases, with 17 bases between. The DNA for the CDR3 is TGTGCCAGCAGCTCTCCGGGGGGGGGGACTAAAGCTTTCTTT. It specifies CASSSPGGGTKAFF.

The CDR3 loop is CAISGGTGGGNQPQHF. The CDR3 DNA reads TGTGCCATCAGTGGTGGGACAGGGGGAGGCAATCAGCCCCAGCATTTT. The V gene is TRBV10-3, the J gene TRBJ1-5; 11 bases are a match to TRBD1. The trim removed 4 bases at V and 2 bases at J, leaving 4 bases unmatched. The CDR3 has 16 amino acids. CDR1 and CDR2 (germline): ENHRY, SYGVKD.

In this sample, this clonotype turned up a few times. The chain is built from TRBV14 and TRBJ2-1, with D possibly being TRBD2 (5 bases). CDR1 is SGHDN, CDR2 FVKESK, per germline. This CDR3 is built from 15 residues. V lost 5 bases and J lost 9, with 20 bases in between. CDR3 amino acids: CASSTYEGRRAEQFF. The CDR3 DNA follows: TGTGCCAGCAGCACTTATGAGGGCCGAAGGGCTGAGCAGTTCTTC.

This rearrangement joins TRBV5-1 to TRBJ2-3; 9 nucleotides align to TRBD2. Trimming took 2 bases from V and 5 from J; bases not matched to a gene: 6. The CDR3 has 15 amino acids. The V gene's germline CDR1 is SGHRS and CDR2 YFSETQ. CDR3 residues: CASSLGAGGRDTQYF. The CDR3, as DNA: TGCGCCAGCAGCTTAGGCGCGGGGGGGCGAGATACGCAGTATTTT.

In this sample, this clonotype turned up many times. V and J are TRBV29-1 and TRBJ2-1; weak D call: TRBD1 (5 bases). Per the germline V gene, CDR1 is SQVTM and CDR2 is ANQGSEA. CDR3 length: 12 residues. With 4 bases removed from V and 1 base from J, the gap between germline ends came to 5 bases. CDR3 sequence: CSVGQSYNEQFF. DNA for the CDR3: TGCAGCGTTGGACAGTCCTACAATGAGCAGTTCTTC.

The sample holds many counts of this clonotype. The chain has TRBV6-5 and TRBJ2-1; possibly TRBD1 or TRBD2 for D (6 bases each). There are 14 residues in the CDR3. Germline CDR1 reads MNHEY; CDR2 reads SVGAGI. Trimming removed 7 bases at V and 6 bases at J, with 16 bases between. The CDR3: CASKGGLASNEQFF. The DNA for the CDR3 is TGTGCCAGCAAGGGGGGATTAGCCTCCAATGAGCAGTTCTTC.

About this clonotype: A read error may be the cause here, since a much bigger clone is one base away. This CDR3 reads CATSREPSTDTRYF. The CDR3 nucleotides are TGTGCCACCAGCAGAGAACCTTCCACAGATACGCGGTATTTT. The V and J genes are TRBV15 and TRBJ2-3, with D uncertain. This CDR3 contains 14 residues. The germline CDR1 and CDR2 sequences are LNHNV and YYDKDF (reference sequence).

This clonotype has at least ten counts. This chain links TRBV20-1 with TRBJ2-7, with D tentatively TRBD1 (5 bases). V was pared by 2 bases and J by 4 bases, with 9 bases between. This CDR3 spans 12 amino acids. The germline gives CDR1 DFQATT, CDR2 SNEGSKA (reference sequence). The CDR3 sequence is CSARKTEYEQYF. As DNA, the CDR3 is TGCAGTGCTAGAAAGACAGAGTACGAGCAGTACTTC.

A word on this clonotype: A much larger clone lies one base from this, so it may be a read error. The chain joins TRBV9 to TRBJ2-3; no firm D call. The CDR3 extends over 12 amino acids. CDR1 is SGDLS, CDR2 YYNGEE, per germline. CDR3 sequence: CASSVAEDTPYF. The CDR3 DNA follows: TGTGCCAGCAGCGTAGCGGAAGATACGCCGTATTTT. Variable domain in full (rest from reference TRBV9 and TRBJ2-3): DSGVTQTPKHLITATGQRVTLRCSPRSGDLSVYWYQQSLDQGLQFLIQYYNGEERAKGNILERFSAQQFPDLHSELNLSSLELGDSALYFCASSVAEDTPYFGPGTRLTVL.

The sample holds many counts of this clonotype. The V gene is TRBV28, the J gene TRBJ2-5, with 7 nucleotides matching TRBD2. The V segment lost 6 bases and the J segment 5 bases; nucleotides outside the gene matches: 6. CDR1 is MDHEN, CDR2 SYDVKM, per germline. The CDR3 has 13 amino acids. The CDR3, as DNA: TGTGCCAGCAGAACTAGCGCGGGGGAGACCCAGTACTTC. Translation: CASRTSAGETQYF. Combining the CDR3 with reference TRBV28 and TRBJ2-5 gives the whole variable domain DVKVTQSSRYLVKRTGEKVFLECVQDMDHENMFWYRQDPGLGLRLIYFSYDVKMKEKGDIPEGYSVSREKKERFSLILESASTNQTSMYLCASRTSAGETQYFGPGTRLLVL.

Points on this clonotype: This sequence may be a read error, since a much larger clone differs from it by one base. The CDR3 protein is CASSPHVVNRGRSYERYF. CDR3 nucleotides: TGTGCCAGCAGTCCGCACGTGGTCAACAGGGGCCGTTCGTACGAGCGGTACTTC. The J gene is TRBJ2-7, the V gene TRBV27, with TRBD1 matching over 7 bases. Germline V gene lookup returns CDR1 MNHEY and CDR2 SMNVEV (reference sequence). This CDR3 is 18 amino acids long.

This clonotype was counted ten times or more. The chain links TRBV14 to TRBJ2-4, with D hard to call. Germline V CDR1 and CDR2: SGHDN, FVKESK. The CDR3 totals 18 residues. Deletions cut 0 bases from V and 3 bases from J, with 18 bases between. CDR3 protein: CASSQDGTFVNSKNIQYF. The CDR3 region has the DNA TGTGCCAGCAGCCAAGATGGCACTTTTGTAAACAGCAAAAACATTCAGTACTTC.

This clonotype has a count of ten or more. This sequence joins TRBV10-2 and TRBJ2-1; tentatively, D is TRBD2 (5 bases). There are 11 residues in the CDR3. V gave up 4 bases and J gave up 9 bases, with 7 bases separating them. Germline V gene lookup returns CDR1 WSHSY and CDR2 SAAADI. This CDR3 reads CASSVRGEQFF. The CDR3 nucleotides are TGCGCCAGCAGTGTACGGGGTGAGCAGTTCTTC.

The V call is TRBV29-1, the J call TRBJ2-7; D possibly corresponds to TRBD1 (6 bases). Germline V gene sequence: CDR1 SQVTM, CDR2 ANQGSEA. The CDR3 has 13 residues. V shed 5 bases and J shed 3 bases, with 14 bases lying between them. CDR3 amino acids: CSVWDTSGYEQYF. DNA of the CDR3: TGCAGCGTTTGGGACACTTCGGGCTACGAGCAGTACTTC.